This TCR beta chain was identified in a study of T cells in Graves' hyperthyroidism and ophthalmopathy. The CDR3 regions of TCR beta were amplified from RNA transcripts. The HTBI set primed first-round TCR CDR3 RT-PCR. TCRdb fed the multiplex PCR reads into MiXCR, producing one record per CDR3 protein. This table holds about 500,000 distinct CDR3 sequences, 15% to 20% found once. Trimming at V came to 7 bases and at J to 13 bases, leaving 14 bases not matched to a gene. The germline gives CDR1 SEHNR, CDR2 FQNEAQ (reference sequence). CDR3 length: 14 amino acids. This clonotype has a handful of counts. Material: blood. The chain recombines TRBV7-9 with TRBJ1-4, with 8 bases aligning to TRBD1. The TCR comes from a woman aged 25 to 45 with Graves' ophthalmopathy. CDR3 in amino acids: CASTARTGPGGLFF. CDR3 DNA sequence: TGTGCCAGCACCGCGCGGACAGGGCCGGGAGGACTGTTTTTT.